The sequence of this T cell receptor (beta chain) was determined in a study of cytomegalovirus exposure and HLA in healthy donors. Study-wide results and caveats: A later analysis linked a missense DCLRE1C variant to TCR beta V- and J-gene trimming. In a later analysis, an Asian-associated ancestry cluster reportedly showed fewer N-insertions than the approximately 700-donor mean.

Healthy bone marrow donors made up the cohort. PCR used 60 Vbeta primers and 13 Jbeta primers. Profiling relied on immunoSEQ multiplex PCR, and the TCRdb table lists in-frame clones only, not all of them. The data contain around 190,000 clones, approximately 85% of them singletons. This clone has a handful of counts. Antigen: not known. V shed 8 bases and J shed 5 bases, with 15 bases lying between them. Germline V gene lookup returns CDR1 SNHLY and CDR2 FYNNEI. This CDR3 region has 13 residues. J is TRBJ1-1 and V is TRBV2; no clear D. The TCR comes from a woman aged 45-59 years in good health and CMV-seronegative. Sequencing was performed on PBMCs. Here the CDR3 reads CASYREDPTEAFF. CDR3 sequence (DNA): TGTGCCAGCTACCGGGAGGACCCTACTGAAGCTTTCTTT. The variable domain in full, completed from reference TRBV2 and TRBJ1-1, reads EPEVTQTPSHQVTQMGQEVILRCVPISNHLYFYWYRQILGQKVEFLVSFYNNEISEKSEIFDDQFSVERPDGSNFTLKIRSTKLEDSAMYFCASYREDPTEAFFGQGTRLTVV.